Here is one TCR beta chain with its context. Its antigen is unknown. It was 5'RACE with constant-segment primers that produced the TCR alpha and TCR beta cDNA libraries, which carried sample barcodes and UMIs. TCRdb processed the 5' RACE reads anew with MiXCR; each CDR3 protein has one entry. The sample gives about 430,000 distinct CDR3 sequences, about a sixth of which show up once; about a fifth is in the top ten. V lost 6 bases, J lost 2 bases, and 11 bases lay in between. The CDR3 is 13 amino acids. This sample stems from a study of T-cell memory formation after mild COVID-19. The overall study: Most TCR clusters belonged to a single donor. Study results and limitations: Clones that got smaller from day 15 to 85 had even CD4/CD8, while clones growing later tipped toward CD4+. The second-wave clones peaking on day 37 were not confirmed as SARS-CoV-2-specific.

Sequencing was performed on PBMCs or a T cell subset sorted from them (not recorded which). The sequence came from a man younger than 30 who had mild COVID-19 (a few samples of this study predate the infection). Cell type and time point are not known. The genes are TRBV12-3 or TRBV12-4 and TRBJ2-7; D not resolved. The CDR3 reads CASRPPGAYEQYF. CDR3 DNA sequence: TGTGCCAGCAGACCGCCTGGGGCCTACGAGCAGTACTTC.